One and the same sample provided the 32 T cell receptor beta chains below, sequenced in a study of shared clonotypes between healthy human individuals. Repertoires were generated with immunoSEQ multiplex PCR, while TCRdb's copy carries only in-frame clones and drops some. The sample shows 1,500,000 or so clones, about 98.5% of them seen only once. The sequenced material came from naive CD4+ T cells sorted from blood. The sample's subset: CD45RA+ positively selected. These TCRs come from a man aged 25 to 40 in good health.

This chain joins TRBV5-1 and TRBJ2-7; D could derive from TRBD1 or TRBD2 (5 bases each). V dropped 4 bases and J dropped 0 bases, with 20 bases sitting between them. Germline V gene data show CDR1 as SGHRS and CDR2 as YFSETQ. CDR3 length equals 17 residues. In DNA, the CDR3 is TGCGCCAGCAGCCGGGAAAGGGGTTATACCGCCTCCTACGAGCAGTACTTC. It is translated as CASSRERGYTASYEQYF.

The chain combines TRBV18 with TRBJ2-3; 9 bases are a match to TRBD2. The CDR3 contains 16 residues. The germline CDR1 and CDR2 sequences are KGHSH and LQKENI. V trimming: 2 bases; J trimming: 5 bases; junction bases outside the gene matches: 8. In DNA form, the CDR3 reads TGTGCCAGCTCACCAGGGCTAGCGGGAACGGGAGATACGCAGTATTTT. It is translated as CASSPGLAGTGDTQYF.

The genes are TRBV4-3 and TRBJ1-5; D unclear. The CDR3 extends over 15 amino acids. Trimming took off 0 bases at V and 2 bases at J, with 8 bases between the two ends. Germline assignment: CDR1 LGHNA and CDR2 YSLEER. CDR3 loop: CASSQEPSRNQPQHF. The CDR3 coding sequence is TGCGCCAGCAGCCAAGAACCCAGTCGCAATCAGCCCCAGCATTTT.

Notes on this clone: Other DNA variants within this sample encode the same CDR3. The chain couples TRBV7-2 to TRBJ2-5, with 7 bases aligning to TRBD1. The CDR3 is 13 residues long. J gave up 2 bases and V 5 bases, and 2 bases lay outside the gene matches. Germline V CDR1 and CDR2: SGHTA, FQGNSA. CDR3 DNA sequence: TGTGCCAGCAGCCCGGGACAGCAAGAGACCCAGTACTTC. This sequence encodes CASSPGQQETQYF.

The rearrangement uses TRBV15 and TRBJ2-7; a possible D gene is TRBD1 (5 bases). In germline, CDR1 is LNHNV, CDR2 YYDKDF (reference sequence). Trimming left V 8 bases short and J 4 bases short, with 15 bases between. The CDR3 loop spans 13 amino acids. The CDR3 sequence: CATGAQGQYEQYF. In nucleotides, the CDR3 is TGTGCCACCGGGGCTCAGGGTCAATACGAGCAGTACTTC.

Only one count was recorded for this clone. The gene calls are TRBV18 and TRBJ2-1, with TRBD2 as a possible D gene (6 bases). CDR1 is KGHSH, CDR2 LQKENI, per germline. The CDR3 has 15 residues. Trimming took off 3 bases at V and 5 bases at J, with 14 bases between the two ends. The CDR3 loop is CASSPVAGTHNEQFF. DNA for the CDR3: TGTGCCAGCTCACCGGTGGCGGGAACACACAATGAGCAGTTCTTC.

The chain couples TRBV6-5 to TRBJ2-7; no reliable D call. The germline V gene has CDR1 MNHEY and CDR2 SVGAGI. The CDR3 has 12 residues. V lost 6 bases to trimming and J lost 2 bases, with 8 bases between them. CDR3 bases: TGTGCCAGCAGCGTAGGCCCCTACGAGCAGTACTTC. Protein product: CASSVGPYEQYF.

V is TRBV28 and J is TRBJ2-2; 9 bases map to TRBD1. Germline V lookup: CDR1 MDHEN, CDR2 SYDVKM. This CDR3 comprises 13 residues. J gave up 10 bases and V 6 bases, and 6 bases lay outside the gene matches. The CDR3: CASSRTGGKELFF. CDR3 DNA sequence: TGTGCCAGCAGCCGAACAGGGGGCAAGGAGCTGTTTTTT.

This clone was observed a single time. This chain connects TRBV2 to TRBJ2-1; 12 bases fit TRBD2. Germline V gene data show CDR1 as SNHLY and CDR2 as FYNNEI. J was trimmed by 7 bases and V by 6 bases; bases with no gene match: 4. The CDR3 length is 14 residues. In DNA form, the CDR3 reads TGTGCCAGCAGGACTAGCGGGAGCGAGAATGAGCAGTTCTTC. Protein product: CASRTSGSENEQFF.

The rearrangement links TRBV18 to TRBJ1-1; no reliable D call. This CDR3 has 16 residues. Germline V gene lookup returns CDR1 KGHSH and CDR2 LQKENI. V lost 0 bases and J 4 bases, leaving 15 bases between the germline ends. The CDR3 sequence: CASSPPSRPHGTEAFF. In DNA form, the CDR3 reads TGTGCCAGCTCACCACCTTCCCGACCCCATGGCACTGAAGCTTTCTTT.

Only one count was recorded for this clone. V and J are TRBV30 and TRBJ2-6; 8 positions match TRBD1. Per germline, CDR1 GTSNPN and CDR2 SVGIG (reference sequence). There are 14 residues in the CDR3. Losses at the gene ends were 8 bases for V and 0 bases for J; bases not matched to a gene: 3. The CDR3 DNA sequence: TGTGCCAAGGACAGGGACTCTGGGGCCAACGTCCTGACTTTC. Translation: CAKDRDSGANVLTF.

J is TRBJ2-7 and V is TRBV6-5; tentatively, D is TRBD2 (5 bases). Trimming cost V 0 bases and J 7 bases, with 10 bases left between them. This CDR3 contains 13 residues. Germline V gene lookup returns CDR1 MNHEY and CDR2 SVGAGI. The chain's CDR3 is CASSYSISGEQYF. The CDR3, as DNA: TGTGCCAGCAGTTACTCGATCTCGGGGGAGCAGTACTTC.

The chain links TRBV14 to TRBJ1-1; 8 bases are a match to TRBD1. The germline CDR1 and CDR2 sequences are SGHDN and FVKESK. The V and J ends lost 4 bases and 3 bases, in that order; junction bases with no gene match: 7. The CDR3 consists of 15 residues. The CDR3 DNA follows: TGTGCCAGCAGCCTTAGGACAGGGTCGGACACTGAAGCTTTCTTT. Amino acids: CASSLRTGSDTEAFF.

CDR3: CASSKKTNRDFSYEQYF. The CDR3 nucleotides are TGTGCCAGCAGCAAAAAAACCAATCGGGACTTCTCTTACGAGCAGTACTTC. V and J are TRBV21-1 and TRBJ2-7; the table's D call of TRBD2 was not tested on the DNA. TRBV21-1 is a pseudogene segment. This CDR3 spans 17 amino acids.

The CDR3 loop is CASSRTGTEAFF. Written as DNA, the CDR3 is TGTGCCAGCAGCCGAACAGGGACTGAAGCTTTCTTT. The chain recombines TRBV5-4 with TRBJ1-1; perhaps TRBD1 as D (6 bases). The CDR3 is made up of 12 amino acids. The V gene's germline CDR1 is SGHNT and CDR2 YYREEE (reference sequence). The V and J ends lost 4 bases and 5 bases respectively, with 9 bases between them.

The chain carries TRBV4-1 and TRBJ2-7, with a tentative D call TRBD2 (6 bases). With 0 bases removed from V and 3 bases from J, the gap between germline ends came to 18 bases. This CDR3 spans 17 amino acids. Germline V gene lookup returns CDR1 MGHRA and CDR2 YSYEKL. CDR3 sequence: CASSQDYGFGTYYEQYF. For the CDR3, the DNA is TGCGCCAGCAGCCAAGATTATGGTTTTGGGACTTACTACGAGCAGTACTTC.

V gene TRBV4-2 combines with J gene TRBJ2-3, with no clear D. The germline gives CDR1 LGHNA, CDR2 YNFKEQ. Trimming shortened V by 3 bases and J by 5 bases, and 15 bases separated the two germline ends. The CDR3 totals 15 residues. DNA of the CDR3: TGTGCCAGCAGCCAGCCCTCTCTTTCCGTAGATACGCAGTATTTT. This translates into CASSQPSLSVDTQYF.

DNA for the CDR3: TGTGCCAGCAGCGTAGGTCCTAGCGGGGTATACAATGAGCAGTTCTTC. Amino acid sequence: CASSVGPSGVYNEQFF. The rearrangement links TRBV9 to TRBJ2-1, with 9 nucleotides matching TRBD2. V shed 0 bases, J shed 4 bases, and the junction held 5 bases outside the gene matches. This CDR3 is built from 16 residues. The germline V gene has CDR1 SGDLS and CDR2 YYNGEE.

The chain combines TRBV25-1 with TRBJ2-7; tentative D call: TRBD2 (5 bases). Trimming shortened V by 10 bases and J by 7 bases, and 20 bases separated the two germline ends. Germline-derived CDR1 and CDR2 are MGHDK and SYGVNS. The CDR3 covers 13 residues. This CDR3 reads CATRGVHRGEQYF. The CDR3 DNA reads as TGTGCCACCAGAGGAGTCCACCGGGGAGAGCAGTACTTC.

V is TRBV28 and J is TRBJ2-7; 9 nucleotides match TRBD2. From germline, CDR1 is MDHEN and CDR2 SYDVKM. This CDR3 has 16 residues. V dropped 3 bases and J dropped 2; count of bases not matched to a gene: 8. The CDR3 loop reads CASSFFSTSGTYEQYF. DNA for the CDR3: TGTGCCAGCAGTTTTTTCTCGACTAGCGGTACCTACGAGCAGTACTTC.

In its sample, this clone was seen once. As DNA, the CDR3 is TGTGCCAGCTCACCCCCCAGGGTCTCCTACAATGAGCAGTTCTTC. As protein: CASSPPRVSYNEQFF. The chain joins TRBV18 to TRBJ2-1, with a possible D match to TRBD1 (5 bases). The CDR3 consists of 15 residues. Per germline, CDR1 KGHSH and CDR2 LQKENI. V was clipped by 3 bases and J by 0 bases, with 9 bases between them.

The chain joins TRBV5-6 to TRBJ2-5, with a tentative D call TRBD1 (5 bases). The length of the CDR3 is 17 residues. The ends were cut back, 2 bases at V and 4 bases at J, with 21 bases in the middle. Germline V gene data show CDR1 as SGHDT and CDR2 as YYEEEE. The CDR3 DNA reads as TGTGCCAGCAGCTTCAGGGTTCTGAGGTTATCGGGAGAGACCCAGTACTTC. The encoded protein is CASSFRVLRLSGETQYF.

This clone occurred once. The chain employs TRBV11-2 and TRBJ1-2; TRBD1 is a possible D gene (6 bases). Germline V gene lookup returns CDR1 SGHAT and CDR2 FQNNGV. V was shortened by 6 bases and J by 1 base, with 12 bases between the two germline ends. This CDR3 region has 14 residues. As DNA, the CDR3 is TGTGCCAGCAGGGCCCCAGGGGTTAACTATGGCTACACCTTC. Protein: CASRAPGVNYGYTF.

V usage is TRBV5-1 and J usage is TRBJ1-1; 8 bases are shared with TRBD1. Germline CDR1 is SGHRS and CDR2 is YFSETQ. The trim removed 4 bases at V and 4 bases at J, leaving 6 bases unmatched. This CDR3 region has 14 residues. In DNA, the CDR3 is TGCGCCAGCAGCACGCAACAGGGGGGCACTGAAGCTTTCTTT. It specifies CASSTQQGGTEAFF.

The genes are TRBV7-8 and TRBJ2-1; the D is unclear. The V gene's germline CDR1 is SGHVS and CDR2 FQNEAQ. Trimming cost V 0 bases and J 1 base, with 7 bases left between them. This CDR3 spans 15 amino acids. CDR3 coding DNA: TGTGCCAGCAGCTTAGCGGGAACATCCTACAATGAGCAGTTCTTC. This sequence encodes CASSLAGTSYNEQFF.

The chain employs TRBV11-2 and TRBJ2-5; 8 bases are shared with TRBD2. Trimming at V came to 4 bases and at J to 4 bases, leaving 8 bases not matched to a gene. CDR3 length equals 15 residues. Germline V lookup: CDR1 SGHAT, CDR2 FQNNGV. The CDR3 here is CASSSPGTSGETQYF. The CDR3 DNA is TGTGCCAGCAGCTCCCCCGGGACTAGTGGAGAGACCCAGTACTTC.

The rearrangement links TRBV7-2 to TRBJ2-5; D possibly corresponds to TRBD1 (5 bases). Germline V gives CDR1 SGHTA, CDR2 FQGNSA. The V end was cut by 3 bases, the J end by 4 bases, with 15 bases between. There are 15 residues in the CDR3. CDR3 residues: CASSLPLGVVETQYF. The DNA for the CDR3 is TGTGCCAGCAGCTTGCCCCTAGGGGTTGTAGAGACCCAGTACTTC.

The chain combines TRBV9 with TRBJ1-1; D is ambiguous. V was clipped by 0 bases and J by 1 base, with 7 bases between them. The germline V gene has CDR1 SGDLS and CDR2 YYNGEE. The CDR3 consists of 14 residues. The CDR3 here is CASSVVVQNTEAFF. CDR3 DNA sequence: TGTGCCAGCAGCGTAGTGGTCCAGAACACTGAAGCTTTCTTT.

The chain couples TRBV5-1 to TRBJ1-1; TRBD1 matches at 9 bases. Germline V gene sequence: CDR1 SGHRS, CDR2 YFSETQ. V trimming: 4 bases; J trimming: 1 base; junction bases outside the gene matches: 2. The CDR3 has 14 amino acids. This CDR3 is CASSGTGQNTEAFF. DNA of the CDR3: TGCGCCAGCAGCGGGACAGGGCAGAACACTGAAGCTTTCTTT.

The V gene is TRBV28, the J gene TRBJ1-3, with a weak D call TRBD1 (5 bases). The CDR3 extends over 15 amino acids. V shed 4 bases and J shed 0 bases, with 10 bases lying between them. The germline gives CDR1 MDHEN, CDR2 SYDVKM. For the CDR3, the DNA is TGTGCCAGCAGTTCCGGGGGATACTCTGGAAACACCATATATTTT. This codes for CASSSGGYSGNTIYF.

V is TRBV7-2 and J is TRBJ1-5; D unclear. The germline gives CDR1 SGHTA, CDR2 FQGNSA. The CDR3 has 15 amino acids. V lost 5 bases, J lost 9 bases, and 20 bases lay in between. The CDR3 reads CASSHEPRSSRPQHF. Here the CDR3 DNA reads TGTGCCAGCAGCCACGAACCACGATCCAGTCGGCCCCAGCATTTT.

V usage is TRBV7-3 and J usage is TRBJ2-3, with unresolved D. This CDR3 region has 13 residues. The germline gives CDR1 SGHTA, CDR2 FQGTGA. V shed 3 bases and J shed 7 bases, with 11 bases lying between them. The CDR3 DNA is TGTGCCAGCAGCTTGGGGATGCGGAATACGCAGTATTTT. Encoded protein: CASSLGMRNTQYF.